Each of the 30 T cell receptor beta chains below was sequenced from the same sample in a study of blood T cell repertoires in COVID-19. The protocol was immunoSEQ multiplex PCR, while the TCRdb copy is restricted to in-frame clones and leaves out a portion. The sample carries a few hundred thousand clones, 75% to 90% recorded once. The source material was peripheral blood. These TCRs come from a man over 45 with acute or convalescent COVID-19.

The V gene is TRBV9, the J gene TRBJ1-2; TRBD1 agrees at 9 bases. Germline V gene data show CDR1 as SGDLS and CDR2 as YYNGEE. CDR3 length: 15 residues. Trimming took 3 bases from V and 2 from J; bases not matched to a gene: 5. CDR3 sequence: CASSAGGTGNYGYTF. DNA for the CDR3: TGTGCCAGCAGCGCCGGCGGGACAGGGAACTATGGCTACACCTTC.

The rearrangement links TRBV18 to TRBJ1-3; D not resolved. V lost 3 bases and J lost 0, with 3 bases in between. This CDR3 comprises 13 residues. In germline, CDR1 is KGHSH, CDR2 LQKENI. The CDR3 here is CASSPVSGNTIYF. DNA for the CDR3: TGTGCCAGCTCACCCGTCTCTGGAAACACCATATATTTT. Full variable domain (rest looked up from reference TRBV18 and TRBJ1-3): NAGVMQNPRHLVRRRGQEARLRCSPMKGHSHVYWYRQLPEEGLKFMVYLQKENIIDESGMPKERFSAEFPKEGPSILRIQQVVRGDSAAYFCASSPVSGNTIYFGEGSWLTVV.

This clone was found once. The DNA for the CDR3 is TGTGCCAGCAGCCGCCGAAGCGGGGGCCTCTCCTACGAGCAGTACTTC. Its translation is CASSRRSGGLSYEQYF. This chain links TRBV3-1 (or the pseudogene TRBV3-2) with TRBJ2-7; 8 nucleotides line up with TRBD2. Losses at the gene ends were 4 bases for V and 0 bases for J; bases not matched to a gene: 8. Germline V gives CDR1 LGHDT, CDR2 YNNKEL (reference sequence). The CDR3 loop spans 16 amino acids.

The V call is TRBV5-6, the J call TRBJ2-3; possible D gene TRBD2, 7 bases. This CDR3 has 14 residues. The germline V gene encodes CDR1 SGHDT and CDR2 YYEEEE. The V gene lost 6 bases and the J gene lost 7 bases, with 18 bases spanning the gap. The CDR3 sequence is CASTLRGGGNTQYF. The CDR3 nucleotides read TGTGCCAGCACTTTGAGGGGGGGCGGAAATACGCAGTATTTT. Drawing the rest from reference TRBV5-6 and TRBJ2-3, the complete variable domain is DAGVTQSPTHLIKTRGQQVTLRCSPKSGHDTVSWYQQALGQGPQFIFQYYEEEERQRGNFPDRFSGHQFPNYSSELNVNALLLGDSALYLCASTLRGGGNTQYFGPGTRLTVL.

V gene TRBV5-5 combines with J gene TRBJ2-7; D might be TRBD1 (6 bases). V was clipped by 0 bases and J by 3 bases, with 13 bases between them. There are 15 residues in the CDR3. Germline CDR1 reads SGHKS; CDR2 reads YYEKEE (reference sequence). The CDR3 here is CASSLVGQKDYEQYF. DNA for the CDR3: TGTGCCAGCAGCTTGGTGGGACAAAAAGACTACGAGCAGTACTTC.

This clone was seen a single time. This rearrangement joins TRBV21-1 to TRBJ2-5; the table's TRBD2 call for D was not verified on the DNA. TRBV21-1 is shown as a pseudogene. This CDR3 has 16 residues. CDR3 sequence reads: CASRKGQAGGKETQYF. CDR3 DNA: TGTGCCAGCAGAAAGGGGCAAGCGGGGGGCAAAGAGACCCAGTACTTC.

The chain carries TRBV4-1 and TRBJ1-2; no firm D call. CDR3 length: 13 residues. V gave up 2 bases and J gave up 4 bases, with 8 bases separating them. Germline assignment: CDR1 MGHRA and CDR2 YSYEKL. The CDR3 protein is CASSQIQSYGYTF. The CDR3 DNA sequence: TGCGCCAGCAGCCAAATACAGAGCTATGGCTACACCTTC.

This chain uses TRBV27 with TRBJ1-6; 9 bases match TRBD1. J was trimmed by 7 bases and V by 5 bases; bases with no gene match: 9. The CDR3 is made up of 16 amino acids. CDR1 MNHEY and CDR2 SMNVEV come from the germline V gene (reference sequence). CDR3 region: CASSISRGQGNSPLHF. The CDR3 coding sequence is TGTGCCAGCAGTATCTCCCGGGGACAGGGAAATTCACCCCTCCACTTT.

V usage is TRBV10-2 and J usage is TRBJ1-6; D gene unclear. V was clipped by 8 bases and J by 4 bases, with 12 bases between them. Per the germline V gene, CDR1 is WSHSY and CDR2 is SAAADI. The CDR3 is made up of 14 amino acids. In nucleotides, the CDR3 is TGCGCCAGCCGAACCGGTTCATATAATTCACCCCTCCACTTT. Translating gives CASRTGSYNSPLHF.

The rearrangement links TRBV2 to TRBJ1-1; tentatively, D is TRBD1 (6 bases). Germline V lookup: CDR1 SNHLY, CDR2 FYNNEI. The ends were cut back, 7 bases at V and 1 base at J, with 19 bases in the middle. CDR3 length equals 16 residues. CDR3 nucleotide sequence: TGTGCCAGCATCCTCGAGGCAGGGGCAGGGAACACTGAAGCTTTCTTT. This translates into CASILEAGAGNTEAFF. The entire variable domain, with the rest obtained from reference TRBV2 and TRBJ1-1, is as follows: EPEVTQTPSHQVTQMGQEVILRCVPISNHLYFYWYRQILGQKVEFLVSFYNNEISEKSEIFDDQFSVERPDGSNFTLKIRSTKLEDSAMYFCASILEAGAGNTEAFFGQGTRLTVV.

The J gene is TRBJ2-1, the V gene TRBV7-3; TRBD2 matches at 13 bases. V lost 5 bases to trimming and J lost 9 bases; unmatched junction nucleotides: 4. The CDR3 runs to 14 residues. CDR1 and CDR2 from the germline V gene are SGHTA and FQGTGA. CDR3 nucleotide sequence: TGTGCCAGCAGCCCCCGACTAGCGGGGGGTGAGCAGTTCTTC. This sequence encodes CASSPRLAGGEQFF.

CDR3 residues: CASSAAPGFQETQYF. The DNA of the CDR3 is TGTGCCAGCAGCGCTGCTCCGGGGTTTCAAGAGACCCAGTACTTC. This sequence joins TRBV5-5 and TRBJ2-5, with a tentative D call TRBD2 (5 bases). With 4 bases removed from V and 2 bases from J, the gap between germline ends came to 15 bases. The germline gives CDR1 SGHKS, CDR2 YYEKEE (reference sequence). This CDR3 region has 15 residues. Using reference TRBV5-5 and TRBJ2-5 for the parts outside the CDR3, the full variable domain is DAGVTQSPTHLIKTRGQQVTLRCSPISGHKSVSWYQQVLGQGPQFIFQYYEKEERGRGNFPDRFSARQFPNYSSELNVNALLLGDSALYLCASSAAPGFQETQYFGPGTRLLVL.

This clone was seen only once. This sequence joins TRBV5-4 and TRBJ1-1; D not certain. Germline loops: CDR1 SGHNT, CDR2 YYREEE (reference sequence). The V end lost 4 bases, the J end lost 5 bases, and 9 bases lay between the germline ends. CDR3 length equals 12 residues. CDR3 sequence reads: CASSLGRTEAFF. In nucleotides, the CDR3 is TGTGCCAGCAGCCTGGGGAGGACTGAAGCTTTCTTT.

The chain joins TRBV11-1 to TRBJ2-2; possible D gene TRBD1, 5 bases. In germline, CDR1 is SGHAT, CDR2 FQDESV (reference sequence). CDR3 length: 14 residues. V was pared by 2 bases and J by 5 bases, with 9 bases between. Here the CDR3 reads CASSLSGFTGELFF. DNA for the CDR3: TGTGCCAGCAGCTTATCAGGGTTTACCGGGGAGCTGTTTTTT.

The rearrangement links TRBV19 to TRBJ1-1; D is perhaps TRBD1 (5 bases). Trimming cost V 5 bases and J 3 bases, with 10 bases left between them. CDR1 and CDR2 (germline): LNHDA, SQIVND (reference sequence). CDR3 length: 13 amino acids. The CDR3 nucleotides are TGTGCCAGTAGTGGGGGGGGTTACACTGAAGCTTTCTTT. It encodes CASSGGGYTEAFF. Drawing the rest from reference TRBV19 and TRBJ1-1, the complete variable domain is DGGITQSPKYLFRKEGQNVTLSCEQNLNHDAMYWYRQDPGQGLRLIYYSQIVNDFQKGDIAEGYSVSREKKESFPLTVTSAQKNPTAFYLCASSGGGYTEAFFGQGTRLTVV.

CDR3 sequence: CASSAVDGGLNQPQHF. CDR3 sequence (DNA): TGTGCCAGCAGCGCCGTCGACGGTGGACTTAATCAGCCCCAGCATTTT. The chain employs TRBV11-2 and TRBJ1-5; D not resolved. The V and J ends lost 5 bases and 4 bases respectively, with 18 bases between them. This CDR3 region has 16 residues. Germline V lookup: CDR1 SGHAT, CDR2 FQNNGV.

In this sample, this clone turned up once. V is TRBV30 and J is TRBJ1-2; tentative D call: TRBD1 (5 bases). The CDR3 extends over 14 amino acids. V lost 1 base and J lost 4, with 13 bases in between. The V gene's germline CDR1 is GTSNPN and CDR2 SVGIG (reference sequence). The CDR3 spells CAWSALTVSYGYTF. In DNA form, the CDR3 reads TGTGCCTGGAGTGCCCTGACAGTAAGCTATGGCTACACCTTC.

The rearrangement joins TRBV29-1 to TRBJ1-2; D call uncertain. V was cut by 7 bases and J by 8 bases, with 14 bases left in between. Germline loops: CDR1 SQVTM, CDR2 ANQGSEA. The CDR3 contains 11 residues. CDR3 in amino acids: CSAFSGYGYTF. CDR3 DNA sequence: TGCAGCGCCTTTTCGGGGTACGGCTACACCTTC.

The chain links TRBV23-1 to TRBJ1-4; D is uncertain. TRBV23-1 is filed as an ORF, its function uncertain. Deletions cut 2 bases from V and 5 bases from J, with 18 bases between. CDR3 length equals 17 residues. The CDR3 is CASSQGDRRSRNEKLFF. The CDR3 DNA follows: TGCGCCAGCAGTCAAGGAGACCGACGGTCAAGAAATGAAAAACTGTTTTTT.

A remark on this clone: One end of the junction does not line up with germline, which may come from a read error. This sequence joins TRBV27 and TRBJ2-7; 8 nucleotides align to TRBD1. This CDR3 contains 14 residues. Per germline, CDR1 MNHEY and CDR2 SMNVEV (reference sequence). CDR3 DNA: TGTGCCAGCAGTTCATGGACAGGGCCCTACGAGCAGTACTTT. This sequence encodes CASSSWTGPYEQYF.

The gene calls are TRBV2 and TRBJ2-6; weak D call: TRBD1 (6 bases). This CDR3 region has 15 residues. Trimming stripped 8 bases from V and 0 bases from J, with 11 bases between. The germline V gene has CDR1 SNHLY and CDR2 FYNNEI. CDR3 sequence (DNA): TGTGCCAGCGGCCGGGACAACTCTGGGGCCAACGTCCTGACTTTC. It encodes CASGRDNSGANVLTF.

The V and J genes are TRBV5-4 and TRBJ1-1; possible D gene TRBD1, 5 bases. Trimming took 0 bases from V and 3 from J, leaving 12 bases between them. The CDR3 sequence is 15 residues long. Germline CDR1 is SGHNT and CDR2 is YYREEE (reference sequence). The CDR3 bases are TGTGCCAGCAGCTTGGATTTCGGGGGAGACACTGAAGCTTTCTTT. Its translation is CASSLDFGGDTEAFF.

The rearrangement joins TRBV6-5 to TRBJ1-1; D may be TRBD1 (5 bases). Trimming removed 7 bases from V and 7 bases from J, with 19 bases in between. This CDR3 spans 14 amino acids. The germline V gene encodes CDR1 MNHEY and CDR2 SVGAGI. CDR3: CASIPRVAAFEAFF. CDR3 in DNA: TGTGCCAGCATCCCCAGGGTAGCGGCCTTTGAAGCTTTCTTT.

The chain couples TRBV19 to TRBJ2-3, with a tentative D call TRBD2 (6 bases). The V end was cut by 8 bases, the J end by 2 bases, with 14 bases between. The CDR3 totals 14 residues. Per germline, CDR1 LNHDA and CDR2 SQIVND (reference sequence). CDR3 loop: CASRLGSNTDTQYF. The CDR3, as DNA: TGTGCCAGTCGACTAGGTTCTAACACAGATACGCAGTATTTT. Full variable domain (missing parts from reference TRBV19 and TRBJ2-3): DGGITQSPKYLFRKEGQNVTLSCEQNLNHDAMYWYRQDPGQGLRLIYYSQIVNDFQKGDIAEGYSVSREKKESFPLTVTSAQKNPTAFYLCASRLGSNTDTQYFGPGTRLTVL.

V gene TRBV14 combines with J gene TRBJ1-2; unclear D gene. The CDR3 covers 13 residues. Germline V gene data show CDR1 as SGHDN and CDR2 as FVKESK. Trimming took off 0 bases at V and 2 bases at J, with 4 bases between the two ends. The CDR3 DNA sequence: TGTGCCAGCAGCCAAGACAGGAACTATGGCTACACCTTC. Its translation: CASSQDRNYGYTF.

This chain links TRBV12-3 or TRBV12-4 with TRBJ1-6; D uncertain. This CDR3 spans 13 amino acids. V was trimmed by 2 bases and J by 10 bases, leaving 9 bases between them. The CDR3 coding sequence is TGTGCCAGCAGTTTAAAAGGGAGGTCACCCCTCCACTTT. Translation gives CASSLKGRSPLHF.

At least ten counts were recorded for this clone. This sequence joins TRBV30 and TRBJ1-5; TRBD1 might be the D (6 bases). Germline CDR1 GTSNPN, CDR2 SVGIG (reference sequence). The V and J ends lost 2 bases and 1 base respectively, with 18 bases between them. The CDR3 runs 17 residues. CDR3 residues: CAWSPPGAVGSNQPQHF. In DNA form, the CDR3 reads TGTGCCTGGAGTCCACCAGGGGCTGTGGGGAGCAATCAGCCCCAGCATTTT.

The chain joins TRBV7-8 to TRBJ2-7; D is possibly TRBD2 (5 bases). Germline assignment: CDR1 SGHVS and CDR2 FQNEAQ. The CDR3 has 14 amino acids. V lost 3 bases and J 2 bases, leaving 11 bases between the germline ends. The chain's CDR3 is CASSLRTSTYEQYF. The CDR3 DNA reads as TGTGCCAGCAGCTTGCGGACTTCCACCTACGAGCAGTACTTC. Based on the CDR3 plus reference TRBV7-8 and TRBJ2-7, the full variable domain is GAGVSQSPRYKVAKRGQDVALRCDPISGHVSLFWYQQALGQGPEFLTYFQNEAQLDKSGLPSDRFFAERPEGSVSTLKIQRTQQEDSAVYLCASSLRTSTYEQYFGPGTRLTVT.

The rearrangement uses TRBV7-9 and TRBJ2-7, with TRBD1 matching over 8 bases. The germline gives CDR1 SEHNR, CDR2 FQNEAQ (reference sequence). With V trimmed by 4 bases and J by 2 bases, 13 bases remained unmatched. CDR3 length: 17 residues. This chain's CDR3 is CASSSDHLGTGPYEQYF. The CDR3 DNA reads as TGTGCCAGCAGCTCAGACCACCTAGGGACAGGACCCTACGAGCAGTACTTC.

The V call is TRBV3-1 (or the pseudogene TRBV3-2), the J call TRBJ2-3; D call uncertain. The CDR3 is made up of 14 amino acids. Germline values: CDR1 LGHDT, CDR2 YNNKEL (reference sequence). V lost 5 bases, J lost 4 bases, and 13 bases lay in between. CDR3 DNA: TGTGCCAGCAGCACCCGGTTGTTGGCAGATACGCAGTATTTT. It codes for CASSTRLLADTQYF.